These T cell receptor beta chains were read from a single sample in a study of Ad26.COV2.S vaccination and SARS-CoV-2 variants. Using immunoSEQ multiplex PCR, the repertoire was profiled, and TCRdb retains in-frame clones only, with some absent. This table has roughly 450,000 clones, 90% appearing once. The sequencing here drew on peripheral blood, taken in a trial of Ad26.COV2.S vaccine versus placebo. Receptor source: a person between 18 and 65 years old who received the Ad26.COV2.S COVID-19 vaccine or a placebo. Each CDR3 is given with its conserved first and last residue. D genes are given only for firm matches. Size is stated for part of the rows, as once, few or many counts, or as a class when the clone is expanded.

d_call,clone_size,j_call,v_call,cdr3_nt,cdr3_aa
TRBD2,NA,TRBJ2-7,TRBV6-2/TRBV6-3,TGTGCCAGCAGTACCTTCGGGGGACCTAGTAGCGGGGCCGTCTCCTACGAGCAGTACTTC,CASSTFGGPSSGAVSYEQYF
TRBD1,NA,TRBJ2-2,TRBV28,TGTGCCAGCAGTCCCCCCGACAGGGGGCGTACCGGGGAGCTGTTTTTT,CASSPPDRGRTGELFF
NA,NA,TRBJ1-2,TRBV4-1,TGCGCCAGCAGCCAAGATTCGGGGACACCAGCCGGCTACACCTTC,CASSQDSGTPAGYTF
NA,NA,TRBJ1-3,TRBV11-2,TGTGCCAGCAGCTTAGATTCAGGCTCTGGAAACACCATATATTTT,CASSLDSGSGNTIYF
NA,NA,TRBJ2-3,TRBV28,TGTGCCAGCACCGCACTTGGGATCGGGACAGATACGCAGTATTTT,CASTALGIGTDTQYF
NA,NA,TRBJ1-2,TRBV10-3,TGTGCCATCAGTACCGGGACGGAACCCTATGGCTACACCTTC,CAISTGTEPYGYTF
NA,NA,TRBJ2-3,TRBV7-8,TGTGCCAGCAGCACAAGGGCAGATACGCAGTATTTT,CASSTRADTQYF
TRBD2,NA,TRBJ2-4,TRBV7-8,TGTGCCAGCAGCTCGGTGACTAGCGGCCGGACGTCCAAAAACATTCAGTACTTC,CASSSVTSGRTSKNIQYF
TRBD1,NA,TRBJ1-4,TRBV5-6,TGTGCCAGCAGTGGGGCCGGGACAGTAAATGAAAAACTGTTTTTT,CASSGAGTVNEKLFF
NA,NA,TRBJ2-5,TRBV19,TGTGCCAGTAGTATAGGACAGGTCCAAGAGACCCAGTACTTC,CASSIGQVQETQYF
TRBD1,NA,TRBJ1-1,TRBV7-9,TGTGCCAGCAGCGCCGGGACAGGTTATAACACTGAAGCTTTCTTT,CASSAGTGYNTEAFF
NA,NA,TRBJ1-5,TRBV2,TGTGCCAGCAGCAGGGGCTATAGCAATCAGCCCCAGCATTTT,CASSRGYSNQPQHF
TRBD1,NA,TRBJ2-1,TRBV12-3/TRBV12-4,TGTGCCAGCAGTTTAGGACAGGGGGGGCAGTTCTTC,CASSLGQGGQFF
NA,NA,TRBJ1-1,TRBV2,TGTGCCAGCAGTGATTTTGGGGAGATGAACACTGAAGCTTTCTTT,CASSDFGEMNTEAFF
TRBD1,NA,TRBJ1-2,TRBV28,TGTGCCAGCAGACCCAGACAGGGAACCGGGGGCTACACCTTC,CASRPRQGTGGYTF
NA,NA,TRBJ2-7,TRBV5-1,TGCGCCAGCAGCCGCGGGACGGTATCCTACGAGCAGTACTTC,CASSRGTVSYEQYF
NA,few,TRBJ2-3,TRBV2,TGTGCCAGCAGTGAACTCAGGGGAGGAACAGATACGCAGTATTTT,CASSELRGGTDTQYF
TRBD2,NA,TRBJ2-1,TRBV7-9,TGTGCCAGCAGCTGGTTAGCGGGAGGCTACAATGAGCAGTTCTTC,CASSWLAGGYNEQFF
NA,NA,TRBJ2-6,TRBV4-1,TGCGCCAGCAGCCCCCTGTCTTTTCTATTTGGGGCCAACGTCCTGACTTTC,CASSPLSFLFGANVLTF
NA,few,TRBJ1-3,TRBV30,TGTGCCTGGAACCGGGACAACTCTGGAAACACCATATATTTT,CAWNRDNSGNTIYF
NA,once,TRBJ2-7,TRBV7-9,TGTGCCAGCAGCCCAGACGGACAGCGCTACGAGCAGTACTTC,CASSPDGQRYEQYF
NA,NA,TRBJ2-3,TRBV15,TGTGCCACCAGTTCTGACCGGGGGTATACGCAGTATTTT,CATSSDRGYTQYF
NA,NA,TRBJ1-6,TRBV2,TGTGCCAGCACCCGGGACACTAATTCACCCCTCCACTTT,CASTRDTNSPLHF
NA,NA,TRBJ1-2,TRBV27,TGTGCCAGCGCCCGGGACGGAGCCTATGGCTACACCTTC,CASARDGAYGYTF
NA,NA,TRBJ1-5,TRBV30,TGTGCCTGGAGTCCCTCGAGCAATCAGCCCCAGCATTTT,CAWSPSSNQPQHF
NA,NA,TRBJ2-7,TRBV25-1,TGTGCCAGCAGTGAATACGGTTTTAAACAGGTCTCCTACGAGCAGTACTTC,CASSEYGFKQVSYEQYF
NA,NA,TRBJ1-6,TRBV28,TGTGCCAGCAGTTTATGGGGGGGTGGGGGATATAATTCACCCCTCCACTTT,CASSLWGGGGYNSPLHF
TRBD1,NA,TRBJ2-7,TRBV27,TGTGCCAGCAGTTTGACTGGGACAGGGCTCTCCTACGAGCAGTACTTC,CASSLTGTGLSYEQYF
NA,NA,TRBJ2-7,TRBV6-2/TRBV6-3,TGTGCCAGCACCCCCCCTTCTCCCGAGCAGTACTTC,CASTPPSPEQYF
NA,once,TRBJ2-1,TRBV5-1,TGCGCCAGCAGTCGGGACGGCAACAATGAGCAGTTCTTC,CASSRDGNNEQFF
NA,NA,TRBJ2-3,TRBV29-1,TGCAGCGGGGCTGGAACGGATACGCAGTATTTT,CSGAGTDTQYF
NA,NA,TRBJ2-2,TRBV5-1,TGCGCCAGCAGCACACCCGAGTCCGGGGAGCTGTTTTTT,CASSTPESGELFF
NA,NA,TRBJ1-2,TRBV12-3/TRBV12-4,TGTGCCAGCAGCAGAAGAACAGGGTATGGCTACACCTTC,CASSRRTGYGYTF
TRBD2,many,TRBJ2-5,TRBV27,TGTGCCACGAGCCCTCGAGGGCTAGCGGGGTGGGAGACCCAGTACTTC,CATSPRGLAGWETQYF
NA,NA,TRBJ2-1,TRBV4-3,TGCGCCAGCAGTCCCAAGGATAGCCAGAACGGGGCTTACAATGAGCAGTTCTTC,CASSPKDSQNGAYNEQFF
TRBD2,NA,TRBJ2-7,TRBV11-2,TGTGCCAGCAGCCTTGGGACTAGCGGGAACTCCTACGAGCAGTACTTC,CASSLGTSGNSYEQYF
NA,NA,TRBJ2-4,TRBV19,TGTGCCAGTAGTTTCCCAGCGGATGCCAAAAACATTCAGTACTTC,CASSFPADAKNIQYF
TRBD2,once,TRBJ2-2,TRBV28,TGTGCCAGCAGTCTTCTAGCGGGGGTCCCGAACACCGGGGAGCTGTTTTTT,CASSLLAGVPNTGELFF
NA,NA,TRBJ2-7,TRBV12-3/TRBV12-4,TGTGCCAGCAGTTTAGGGGGGTTGTACGAGCAGTACTTC,CASSLGGLYEQYF
TRBD2,NA,TRBJ2-7,TRBV3-1/TRBV3-2,TGTGCCAGCAGCCAACCCGGACTAGCGGGAGGGTTGGCCTACGAGCAGTACTTC,CASSQPGLAGGLAYEQYF
NA,NA,TRBJ1-2,TRBV5-6,TGTGCCAGCAGCTTAGCTTACGGTCGTAACTATGGCTACACCTTC,CASSLAYGRNYGYTF
TRBD1,few,TRBJ1-5,TRBV2,TGTGCCAGCAGTGTTGAAAGGGGGCCGAATCAGCCCCAGCATTTT,CASSVERGPNQPQHF
TRBD1,NA,TRBJ1-4,TRBV7-9,TGTGCCAGCAGCCTGGGACAGGATAATGAAAAACTGTTTTTT,CASSLGQDNEKLFF
TRBD1,NA,TRBJ2-7,TRBV11-2,TGTGCCAGCAGGCCCGGGACAGGAGCCTACGAGCAGTACTTC,CASRPGTGAYEQYF
NA,NA,TRBJ2-2,TRBV10-3,TGTGCCATCAGTGGACAGGTTGGGGAGCTGTTTTTT,CAISGQVGELFF
TRBD1,NA,TRBJ1-2,TRBV9,TGTGCCAGCAGCGCAGGGACAGGGGACCCATATGGCTACACCTTC,CASSAGTGDPYGYTF
TRBD2,once,TRBJ2-2,TRBV5-6,TGTGCCAGCTCCGTGAGGACCAAGCGGGAGATCGGGGAGCTGTTTTTT,CASSVRTKREIGELFF
TRBD2,NA,TRBJ2-5,TRBV30,TGTGCCTGGAGTGCGTTAGGAGGGACTAGCGGACAAGAGACCCAGTACTTC,CAWSALGGTSGQETQYF
TRBD2,NA,TRBJ2-5,TRBV28,TGTGCCAGCAGTTTATCGGGGGGGCAGGAGACCCAGTACTTC,CASSLSGGQETQYF